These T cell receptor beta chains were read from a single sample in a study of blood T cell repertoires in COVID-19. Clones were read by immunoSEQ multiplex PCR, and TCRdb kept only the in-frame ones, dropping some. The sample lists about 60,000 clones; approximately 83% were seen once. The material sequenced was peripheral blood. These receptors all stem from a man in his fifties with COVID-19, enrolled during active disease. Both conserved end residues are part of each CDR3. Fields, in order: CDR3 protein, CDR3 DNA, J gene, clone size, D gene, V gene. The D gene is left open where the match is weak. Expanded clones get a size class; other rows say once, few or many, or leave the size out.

CDR3 protein: CASSAGGTQPQHF
CDR3 DNA: TGTGCCAGCAGCGCAGGGGGCACTCAGCCCCAGCATTTT
J gene: TRBJ1-5
clone size: NA
D gene: TRBD1
V gene: TRBV9

CDR3 protein: CASSMGTGEQYF
CDR3 DNA: TGTGCCAGCTCCATGGGGACTGGGGAGCAGTACTTC
J gene: TRBJ2-7
clone size: NA
D gene: NA
V gene: TRBV18

CDR3 protein: CASTIVGGGRDEQYF
CDR3 DNA: TGTGCCAGCACCATCGTGGGGGGGGGCAGGGACGAGCAGTACTTC
J gene: TRBJ2-7
clone size: NA
D gene: NA
V gene: TRBV2

CDR3 protein: CASSLNAGGYEQYF
CDR3 DNA: TGTGCCAGCAGCCTTAACGCGGGAGGCTACGAGCAGTACTTC
J gene: TRBJ2-7
clone size: few
D gene: TRBD2
V gene: TRBV7-2

CDR3 protein: CASSLVGGADTEAFF
CDR3 DNA: TGTGCCAGCAGCTTGGTTGGTGGGGCGGACACTGAAGCTTTCTTT
J gene: TRBJ1-1
clone size: NA
D gene: NA
V gene: TRBV5-4

CDR3 protein: CASSYQKGVGTLHF
CDR3 DNA: TGTGCCAGCAGTTACCAAAAGGGGGTCGGGACCCTCCACTTT
J gene: TRBJ1-6
clone size: once
D gene: NA
V gene: TRBV6-5

CDR3 protein: CASSIDTGINQPQHF
CDR3 DNA: TGTGCCAGCAGCATTGACACAGGCATCAATCAGCCCCAGCATTTT
J gene: TRBJ1-5
clone size: NA
D gene: NA
V gene: TRBV7-9

CDR3 protein: CASSFQNTQYF
CDR3 DNA: TGCGCCAGCAGCTTCCAGAATACGCAGTATTTT
J gene: TRBJ2-3
clone size: few
D gene: NA
V gene: TRBV5-1

CDR3 protein: CASSQEWPTGSGNQPQHF
CDR3 DNA: TGCGCCAGCAGCCAAGAGTGGCCCACAGGGTCGGGCAATCAGCCCCAGCATTTT
J gene: TRBJ1-5
clone size: NA
D gene: NA
V gene: TRBV4-1

CDR3 protein: CASSSDPRQGGELFF
CDR3 DNA: TGTGCCAGCAGCTCAGATCCCCGTCAGGGCGGGGAGCTGTTTTTT
J gene: TRBJ2-2
clone size: NA
D gene: NA
V gene: TRBV5-4

CDR3 protein: CASSLSLSPSNEQFF
CDR3 DNA: TGTGCCAGCAGTTTAAGTTTATCCCCGAGCAATGAGCAGTTCTTC
J gene: TRBJ2-1
clone size: NA
D gene: NA
V gene: TRBV27

CDR3 protein: CASKTGTGAYEQYF
CDR3 DNA: TGTGCCAGTAAGACCGGGACAGGGGCGTACGAGCAGTACTTC
J gene: TRBJ2-7
clone size: NA
D gene: TRBD1
V gene: TRBV19

CDR3 protein: CAGPCGRNNEQFF
CDR3 DNA: TGTGCCGGGCCCTGTGGCAGAAACAATGAGCAGTTCTTC
J gene: TRBJ2-1
clone size: NA
D gene: NA
V gene: TRBV21-1

CDR3 protein: CASSFDGTGEGETQYF
CDR3 DNA: TGTGCCAGCAGCTTCGACGGGACAGGGGAGGGGGAGACCCAGTACTTC
J gene: TRBJ2-5
clone size: NA
D gene: TRBD1
V gene: TRBV7-2

CDR3 protein: CASSHGRRTRFLNEQFF
CDR3 DNA: TGTGCCAGCAGCCACGGGAGAAGGACTAGGTTTTTGAATGAGCAGTTCTTC
J gene: TRBJ2-1
clone size: NA
D gene: TRBD2
V gene: TRBV5-6

CDR3 protein: CASSPPDYTDTQYF
CDR3 DNA: TGTGCCAGCAGCCCTCCCGACTACACAGATACGCAGTATTTT
J gene: TRBJ2-3
clone size: NA
D gene: NA
V gene: TRBV7-9

CDR3 protein: CASSYSGGRLGYTF
CDR3 DNA: TGTGCCAGCAGTTACTCCGGCGGCCGACTTGGCTACACCTTC
J gene: TRBJ1-2
clone size: NA
D gene: NA
V gene: TRBV6-5

CDR3 protein: CASSQVSNRLATNEKLFF
CDR3 DNA: TGCGCCAGCAGCCAAGTTTCGAACAGACTAGCAACTAATGAAAAACTGTTTTTT
J gene: TRBJ1-4
clone size: NA
D gene: NA
V gene: TRBV4-1

CDR3 protein: CASSSPLPTGELFF
CDR3 DNA: TGCGCCAGCAGCTCCCCCCTCCCGACCGGGGAGCTGTTTTTT
J gene: TRBJ2-2
clone size: few
D gene: NA
V gene: TRBV5-1

CDR3 protein: CASSQNSDTQYF
CDR3 DNA: TGTGCCAGCAGTCAGAATTCAGATACGCAGTATTTT
J gene: TRBJ2-3
clone size: NA
D gene: NA
V gene: TRBV6-2/TRBV6-3

CDR3 protein: CASSYSTSGSGLASYEQYF
CDR3 DNA: TGTGCCAGCAGTTACTCGACTAGCGGGAGTGGTCTGGCTTCCTACGAGCAGTACTTC
J gene: TRBJ2-7
clone size: few
D gene: TRBD2
V gene: TRBV6-2/TRBV6-3

CDR3 protein: CAISARTGENEQFF
CDR3 DNA: TGTGCCATCAGTGCTAGGACAGGGGAGAATGAGCAGTTCTTC
J gene: TRBJ2-1
clone size: once
D gene: TRBD1
V gene: TRBV10-3

CDR3 protein: CASSQQQNTEAFF
CDR3 DNA: TGTGCCAGCAGCCAACAGCAGAACACTGAAGCTTTCTTT
J gene: TRBJ1-1
clone size: NA
D gene: NA
V gene: TRBV11-2

CDR3 protein: CASSAPGLAGREQYF
CDR3 DNA: TGTGCCAGCAGTGCCCCCGGACTAGCGGGACGCGAGCAGTACTTC
J gene: TRBJ2-7
clone size: few
D gene: TRBD2
V gene: TRBV28

CDR3 protein: CASSPQTGGFGEAFF
CDR3 DNA: TGTGCCAGCAGCCCCCAGACAGGGGGCTTTGGGGAAGCTTTCTTT
J gene: TRBJ1-1
clone size: few
D gene: TRBD1
V gene: TRBV14

CDR3 protein: CASSREVARANEQFF
CDR3 DNA: TGTGCCAGCAGCCGCGAGGTAGCGCGAGCCAATGAGCAGTTCTTC
J gene: TRBJ2-1
clone size: once
D gene: NA
V gene: TRBV14

CDR3 protein: CASSFRFMNTEAFF
CDR3 DNA: TGTGCCAGCAGTTTCCGGTTTATGAACACTGAAGCTTTCTTT
J gene: TRBJ1-1
clone size: NA
D gene: NA
V gene: TRBV27

CDR3 protein: CASSQGTSGDTDTQYF
CDR3 DNA: TGTGCCAGCAGCCAGGGGACTAGCGGGGACACAGATACGCAGTATTTT
J gene: TRBJ2-3
clone size: NA
D gene: TRBD2
V gene: TRBV3-1/TRBV3-2

CDR3 protein: CASQGPQETQYF
CDR3 DNA: TGTGCCTCACAGGGACCCCAAGAGACCCAGTACTTC
J gene: TRBJ2-5
clone size: NA
D gene: NA
V gene: TRBV30

CDR3 protein: CASSSTGAFF
CDR3 DNA: TGTGCCAGCAGTTCGACGGGAGCTTTCTTT
J gene: TRBJ1-1
clone size: NA
D gene: NA
V gene: TRBV6-6

CDR3 protein: CASSERTANTGELFF
CDR3 DNA: TGTGCCAGCAGCGAAAGGACAGCGAACACCGGGGAGCTGTTTTTT
J gene: TRBJ2-2
clone size: NA
D gene: NA
V gene: TRBV7-2

CDR3 protein: CASSEQRSYEQYF
CDR3 DNA: TGTGCCAGCAGTGAACAGCGGAGCTACGAGCAGTACTTC
J gene: TRBJ2-7
clone size: NA
D gene: NA
V gene: TRBV6-1

CDR3 protein: CASSAQGWYDSPLHF
CDR3 DNA: TGTGCCAGCAGCGCACAGGGCTGGTATGATTCACCCCTCCACTTT
J gene: TRBJ1-6
clone size: NA
D gene: NA
V gene: TRBV7-2

CDR3 protein: CASSYSTGGIGSPLHF
CDR3 DNA: TGTGCCAGCAGTTACTCTACAGGGGGCATAGGTTCACCCCTCCACTTT
J gene: TRBJ1-6
clone size: NA
D gene: TRBD1
V gene: TRBV6-5

CDR3 protein: CASSPPDRNYGYTF
CDR3 DNA: TGTGCCAGCTCACCACCAGACAGAAACTATGGCTACACCTTC
J gene: TRBJ1-2
clone size: NA
D gene: NA
V gene: TRBV18

CDR3 protein: CASSFGGAKETQYF
CDR3 DNA: TGTGCCAGCAGCTTCGGTGGGGCTAAAGAGACCCAGTACTTC
J gene: TRBJ2-5
clone size: NA
D gene: NA
V gene: TRBV7-2

CDR3 protein: CASSSRDRVVSGANVLTF
CDR3 DNA: TGTGCCAGCAGCTCCCGGGACAGGGTAGTCTCTGGGGCCAACGTCCTGACTTTC
J gene: TRBJ2-6
clone size: NA
D gene: TRBD1
V gene: TRBV13

CDR3 protein: CASSVGLAGVVEQFF
CDR3 DNA: TGTGCCAGCAGCGTAGGACTAGCGGGAGTAGTTGAGCAGTTCTTC
J gene: TRBJ2-1
clone size: NA
D gene: TRBD2
V gene: TRBV9

CDR3 protein: CASSLLGTSTDTQYF
CDR3 DNA: TGTGCCAGCAGTTTACTTGGGACTAGCACAGATACGCAGTATTTT
J gene: TRBJ2-3
clone size: NA
D gene: NA
V gene: TRBV28